Listed here are 8 T cell receptor beta chains from one sample, sequenced in a study of blood T cell repertoires in COVID-19. The assay was immunoSEQ multiplex PCR, and TCRdb's table has in-frame clones only and misses some. Among about 180,000 clones, roughly 88% were seen once, and the ten largest hold roughly 9.8%. Sequencing was performed on peripheral blood. These receptors all stem from a woman of 80 years or more with acute or convalescent COVID-19.

V usage is TRBV5-1 and J usage is TRBJ1-1, with TRBD1 matching 9 bases. The V gene's germline CDR1 is SGHRS and CDR2 YFSETQ. CDR3 size: 15 residues. V shed 0 bases and J 4 bases; nucleotides not matched to a gene: 4. CDR3 amino acids: CASSLGDREGTEAFF. The CDR3 DNA reads as TGCGCCAGCAGCTTGGGGGACAGGGAGGGCACTGAAGCTTTCTTT.

The chain combines TRBV9 with TRBJ2-3; 14 bases fit TRBD2. V shed 0 bases, J shed 0 bases, and the junction held 6 bases outside the gene matches. Germline-derived CDR1 and CDR2 are SGDLS and YYNGEE. The CDR3 spans 19 residues. The CDR3 nucleotides read TGTGCCAGCAGCGTAGGCGTCGGGACTAGCGGGAGAAGCACAGATACGCAGTATTTT. Protein: CASSVGVGTSGRSTDTQYF.

The V gene is TRBV27, the J gene TRBJ1-1; unclear D gene. Germline V gives CDR1 MNHEY, CDR2 SMNVEV (reference sequence). This CDR3 has 11 amino acids. Trimming pared 6 bases from V and 1 base from J, leaving 3 bases between. CDR3 DNA: TGTGCCAGCAGGAGGAACACTGAAGCTTTCTTT. Its translation is CASRRNTEAFF.

The V call is TRBV3-1 (or the pseudogene TRBV3-2), the J call TRBJ2-5, with 8 bases fitting TRBD2. Per the germline V gene, CDR1 is LGHDT and CDR2 is YNNKEL (reference sequence). V was clipped by 2 bases and J by 5 bases; unmatched bases: 7. CDR3 size: 15 residues. CDR3 in amino acids: CASSQQGLEGETQYF. The CDR3 DNA is TGTGCCAGCAGCCAACAGGGACTAGAAGGGGAGACCCAGTACTTC.

The chain has TRBV6-1 and TRBJ1-5; D perhaps matches TRBD1 (6 bases). V shed 1 base and J shed 7 bases, with 11 bases lying between them. CDR1 is MNHNS, CDR2 SASEGT, per germline. The CDR3 extends over 14 amino acids. The CDR3, as DNA: TGTGCCAGCAGTGAAGACTGGCAGGGGCAGCCCCAGCATTTT. Translated: CASSEDWQGQPQHF.

V usage is TRBV4-1 and J usage is TRBJ2-1; tentative D call: TRBD2 (5 bases). Trimming cost V 3 bases and J 3 bases, with 15 bases left between them. The CDR3 loop spans 16 amino acids. Per germline, CDR1 MGHRA and CDR2 YSYEKL. The CDR3 bases are TGCGCCAGCAGCCATCCTACTAGGACGGTCTACAATGAGCAGTTCTTC. Its translation is CASSHPTRTVYNEQFF.

The chain employs TRBV7-6 and TRBJ2-1; D might be TRBD2 (5 bases). This CDR3 spans 12 amino acids. Germline CDR1 is SGHVS and CDR2 is FNYEAQ. Trimming stripped 5 bases from V and 7 bases from J, with 9 bases between. The CDR3 is CASSPGGNEQFF. In DNA, the CDR3 is TGTGCCAGCAGCCCTGGCGGGAATGAGCAGTTCTTC. The full variable domain, completed using reference TRBV7-6 and TRBJ2-1, is GAGVSQSPRYKVTKRGQDVALRCDPISGHVSLYWYRQALGQGPEFLTYFNYEAQQDKSGLPNDRFSAERPEGSISTLTIQRTEQRDSAMYRCASSPGGNEQFFGPGTRLTVL.

This clone came up once. The V gene is TRBV12-5, the J gene TRBJ2-7; 7 positions agree with TRBD1. CDR3 size: 14 residues. The V gene's germline CDR1 is LGHNT and CDR2 FRNRAP. V lost 5 bases to trimming and J lost 0 bases; unmatched junction nucleotides: 4. In DNA, the CDR3 is TGTGCTAGTGGTAGGGGACAGATCTCCTACGAGCAGTACTTC. Translation gives CASGRGQISYEQYF.